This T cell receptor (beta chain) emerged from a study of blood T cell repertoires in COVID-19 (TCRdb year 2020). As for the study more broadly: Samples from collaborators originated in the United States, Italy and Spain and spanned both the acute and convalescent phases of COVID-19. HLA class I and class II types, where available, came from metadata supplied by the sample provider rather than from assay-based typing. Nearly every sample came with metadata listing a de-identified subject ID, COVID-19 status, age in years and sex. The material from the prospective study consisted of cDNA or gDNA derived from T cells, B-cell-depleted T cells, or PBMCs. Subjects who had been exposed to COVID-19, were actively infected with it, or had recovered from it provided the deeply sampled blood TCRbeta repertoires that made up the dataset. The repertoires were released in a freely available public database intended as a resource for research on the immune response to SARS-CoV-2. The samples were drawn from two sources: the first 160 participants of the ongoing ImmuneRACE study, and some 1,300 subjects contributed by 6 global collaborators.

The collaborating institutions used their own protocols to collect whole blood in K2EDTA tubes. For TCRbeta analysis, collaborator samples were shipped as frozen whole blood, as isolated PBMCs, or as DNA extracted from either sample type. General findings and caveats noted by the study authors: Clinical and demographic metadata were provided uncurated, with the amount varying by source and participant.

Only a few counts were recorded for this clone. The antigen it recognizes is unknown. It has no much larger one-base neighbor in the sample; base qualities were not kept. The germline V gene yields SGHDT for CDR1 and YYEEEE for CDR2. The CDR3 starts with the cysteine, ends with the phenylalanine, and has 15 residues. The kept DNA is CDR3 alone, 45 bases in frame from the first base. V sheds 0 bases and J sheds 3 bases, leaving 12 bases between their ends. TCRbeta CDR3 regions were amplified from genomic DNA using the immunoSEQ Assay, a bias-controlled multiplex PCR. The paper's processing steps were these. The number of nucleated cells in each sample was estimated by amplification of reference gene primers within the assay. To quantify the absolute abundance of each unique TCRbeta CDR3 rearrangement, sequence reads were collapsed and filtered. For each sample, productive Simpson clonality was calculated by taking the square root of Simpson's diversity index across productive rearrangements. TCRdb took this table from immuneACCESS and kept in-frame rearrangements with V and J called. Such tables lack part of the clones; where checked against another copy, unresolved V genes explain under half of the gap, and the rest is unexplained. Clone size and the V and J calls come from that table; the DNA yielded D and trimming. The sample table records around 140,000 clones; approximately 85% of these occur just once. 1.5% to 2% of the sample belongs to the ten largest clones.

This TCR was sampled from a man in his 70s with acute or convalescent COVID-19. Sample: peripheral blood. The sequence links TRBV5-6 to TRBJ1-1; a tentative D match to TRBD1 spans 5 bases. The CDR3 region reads CASSLAGTVDTEAFF. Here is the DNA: TGTGCCAGCAGCTTGGCCGGGACTGTGGACACTGAAGCTTTCTTT.